This T cell receptor beta chain comes out of a study of blood T cells in healthy people across ages. The CDR3 has 16 amino acids. CDR1 SGHRS and CDR2 YFSETQ come from the germline V gene. Together with a sample-barcoded 5' primer, a J-beta primer mix was included in a second PCR lasting roughly 6 to 12 cycles. One entry per CDR3 protein, called by TCRdb with MiXCR from the 5' RACE reads. The data contain around 800,000 distinct CDR3 sequences, roughly 26% of them singletons. These records were also assigned to another study, of T cells of mothers and their children.

The V and J genes are TRBV5-1 and TRBJ2-1, with TRBD2 identical over 11 bases. With the DNA end fitting TRBJ2-5 better, the J assignment may be wrong. This receptor was obtained from a boy between 5 and 17 years old in good health. Sequenced sample: blood. The DNA for the CDR3 is TGCGCCAGCAGCTTCGCTAGCGGGGGGTCGGGAGAGACCCAGTACTTC. Translating gives CASSFASGGSGETQYF.